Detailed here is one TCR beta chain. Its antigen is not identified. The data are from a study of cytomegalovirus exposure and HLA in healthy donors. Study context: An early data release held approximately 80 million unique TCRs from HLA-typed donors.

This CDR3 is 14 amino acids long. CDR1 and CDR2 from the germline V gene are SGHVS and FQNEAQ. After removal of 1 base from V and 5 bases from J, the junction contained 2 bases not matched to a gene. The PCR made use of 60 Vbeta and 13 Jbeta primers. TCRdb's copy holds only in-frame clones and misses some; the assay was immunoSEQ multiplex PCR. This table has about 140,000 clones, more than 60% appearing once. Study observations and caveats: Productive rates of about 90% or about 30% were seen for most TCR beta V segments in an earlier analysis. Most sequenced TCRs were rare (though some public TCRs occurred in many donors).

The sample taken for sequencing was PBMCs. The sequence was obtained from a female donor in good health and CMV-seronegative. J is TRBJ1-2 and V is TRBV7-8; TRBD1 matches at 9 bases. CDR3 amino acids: CASSLGQGGYGYTF. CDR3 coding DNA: TGTGCCAGCAGCTTAGGACAGGGGGGGTATGGCTACACCTTC.